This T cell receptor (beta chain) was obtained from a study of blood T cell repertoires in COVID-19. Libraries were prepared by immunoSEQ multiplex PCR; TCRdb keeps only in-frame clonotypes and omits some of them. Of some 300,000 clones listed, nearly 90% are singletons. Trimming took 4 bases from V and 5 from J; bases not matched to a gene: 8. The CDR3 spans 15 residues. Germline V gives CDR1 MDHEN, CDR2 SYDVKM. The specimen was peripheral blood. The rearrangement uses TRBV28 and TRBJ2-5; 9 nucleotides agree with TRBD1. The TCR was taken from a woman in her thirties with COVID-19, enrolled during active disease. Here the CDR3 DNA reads TGTGCCAGCAGTTCAAACAGGGGGCGGCGGGAGACCCAGTACTTC. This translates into CASSSNRGRRETQYF.